This section outlines one T cell receptor beta chain sequence together with its context. Its antigen is still unknown. This specimen belongs to a study of immune heterogeneity within non-small cell lung tumors. Findings of the study overall: Multiple tumor sites within a patient showed recurrence of identical dominant CDR3 beta clonotypes; site-unique high-frequency clones were present as well.

Template came from bulk tumor genomic DNA, at approximately 620 ng per sample. Multiple widely separated biopsies were taken from each primary tumor at surgery. Patients underwent curative surgery for non-small cell lung cancer (untreated and newly diagnosed). Multiplex PCR was performed with 32 V and 13 J primers, and it amplified TCR beta CDR3. From the multiplex PCR reads, TCRdb called clonotypes with MiXCR, one entry per CDR3 protein. Of fewer than 14,000 distinct CDR3 sequences listed, just under 30% are singletons. The sequenced material came from lung tumor tissue. The sequence was obtained from a woman between 50 and 59 years old with non-small cell lung cancer.

The DNA for the CDR3 is TGTGCCAGCAGCCGGAACACTGAAGCTTTCTTT. Its translation: CASSRNTEAFF. The gene calls are TRBV7-9 and TRBJ1-1; D is unresolved. The CDR3 length is 11 residues. Germline V gene lookup returns CDR1 SEHNR and CDR2 FQNEAQ (reference sequence). V shed 5 bases and J shed 1 base, with 2 bases lying between them.